The 14 T cell receptor beta chains in this list originate from one sample, sequenced in a study of blood T cell repertoires in COVID-19. The method was immunoSEQ multiplex PCR; TCRdb's version includes in-frame clones alone and lacks a portion of them. The data show over 250,000 clones, around 87% seen once. The sample was PBMCs or T cells enriched from blood (not recorded which). All receptors come from a young woman who had recovered from COVID-19.

The chain couples TRBV9 to TRBJ2-6, with a possible D match to TRBD1 (7 bases). CDR1 and CDR2 from the germline V gene are SGDLS and YYNGEE. The V end lost 4 bases, the J end lost 0 bases, and 17 bases lay between the germline ends. The CDR3 spans 18 residues. As DNA, the CDR3 is TGTGCCAGCAGCCCCTCAGCCAGGGGGGACTCTGGGGCCAACGTCCTGACTTTC. Translated, it gives CASSPSARGDSGANVLTF.

The chain uses TRBV21-1 and TRBJ2-7; the table's TRBD2 call for D was not verified on the DNA. TRBV21-1 constitutes a pseudogene. The CDR3 is made up of 19 amino acids. DNA for the CDR3: TGTGCCAGCAGCAAAGTGAGAGGACTAGCGGGGGGCCTATCCTACGAGCAGTACTTC. Amino acid sequence: CASSKVRGLAGGLSYEQYF.

This clone was seen a handful of times. CDR3 in amino acids: CASSRRQGWGEKLFF. The CDR3, as DNA: TGTGCCAGCAGTCGCCGACAGGGGTGGGGGGAAAAACTGTTTTTT. This chain joins TRBV6-5 and TRBJ1-4; 8 nucleotides line up with TRBD1. Trimming removed 5 bases from V and 8 bases from J; junction bases left unmatched: 10. This CDR3 is 15 amino acids long. In germline, CDR1 is MNHEY, CDR2 SVGAGI.

The J gene is TRBJ1-2, the V gene TRBV5-4; 8 positions match TRBD1. Germline CDR1 is SGHNT and CDR2 is YYREEE (reference sequence). The CDR3 is 14 residues long. Germline trimming cut 2 bases from V and 7 bases from J; bases unmatched to any gene: 7. The CDR3 DNA reads as TGTGCCAGCAGCTTACGGACAGGGCGCTCTGGCTACACCTTC. Amino acid sequence: CASSLRTGRSGYTF.

The chain combines TRBV3-1 (or the pseudogene TRBV3-2) with TRBJ2-7, with D perhaps matching TRBD2 (6 bases). Per the germline V gene, CDR1 is LGHDT and CDR2 is YNNKEL (reference sequence). The germline V and J ends were trimmed by 3 bases and 0 bases, with 27 bases remaining between them. There are 20 residues in the CDR3. The CDR3 DNA sequence: TGTGCCAGCAGCCATGCGGGGCCGGGGCGGCAGGGAGTTCTCTCCTACGAGCAGTACTTC. Residues: CASSHAGPGRQGVLSYEQYF.

The chain recombines TRBV29-1 with TRBJ2-2; TRBD2 might be the D (6 bases). This CDR3 is built from 12 residues. CDR1 is SQVTM and CDR2 is ANQGSEA in the germline V gene. V was shortened by 7 bases and J by 7 bases, with 13 bases between the two germline ends. Here the CDR3 reads CSALGGGGELFF. DNA of the CDR3: TGCAGCGCCCTGGGGGGTGGCGGGGAGCTGTTTTTT.

The chain has TRBV28 and TRBJ1-4, with D perhaps TRBD1 (5 bases). The CDR3 spans 14 residues. The V gene lost 6 bases and the J gene lost 7 bases, with 15 bases spanning the gap. The germline V gene encodes CDR1 MDHEN and CDR2 SYDVKM. The CDR3 sequence is CASSPATVPEKLFF. The CDR3 DNA follows: TGTGCCAGCAGCCCCGCGACAGTACCTGAAAAACTGTTTTTT.

This clone was counted once. Other DNA sequences from this sample encode an identical CDR3 as well. The chain couples TRBV28 to TRBJ1-2, with D possibly TRBD1 on 5 matching bases. This CDR3 region has 13 residues. The germline gives CDR1 MDHEN, CDR2 SYDVKM. Trimming pared 3 bases from V and 4 bases from J, leaving 9 bases between. CDR3: CASSFGGGYGYTF. The CDR3 nucleotides are TGTGCCAGCAGTTTTGGGGGAGGCTATGGCTACACCTTC.

The chain joins TRBV11-2 to TRBJ1-4; 9 bases fit TRBD1. V lost 4 bases and J lost 8; bases outside the gene matches: 14. Germline loops: CDR1 SGHAT, CDR2 FQNNGV. The CDR3 loop spans 17 amino acids. In DNA, the CDR3 is TGTGCCAGCAGCTCCCGGGGCGGACAGGGGTTGGACGAAAAACTGTTTTTT. Translating it yields CASSSRGGQGLDEKLFF.

CDR3 sequence reads: CASSSDRGGNTIYF. CDR3 nucleotide sequence: TGTGCCAGTAGCTCGGACAGGGGTGGAAACACCATATATTTT. This sequence joins TRBV19 and TRBJ1-3; 9 bases line up with TRBD1. This CDR3 comprises 14 residues. Trimming cost V 6 bases and J 3 bases; bases outside gene matches: 3. Germline V gene data show CDR1 as LNHDA and CDR2 as SQIVND (reference sequence).

V is TRBV4-3 and J is TRBJ2-3; 7 bases are shared with TRBD2. Germline CDR1 and CDR2: LGHNA and YSLEER. V trimming: 1 base; J trimming: 2 bases; junction bases outside the gene matches: 3. The CDR3 covers 15 residues. CDR3 nucleotides: TGCGCCAGCAGCCAAGCTGGGGACTACACAGATACGCAGTATTTT. Amino acid sequence: CASSQAGDYTDTQYF.

J is TRBJ2-3 and V is TRBV7-2, with a possible D match to TRBD2 (5 bases). Germline V CDR1 and CDR2: SGHTA, FQGNSA. V lost 6 bases and J 6 bases, leaving 16 bases between the germline ends. CDR3 length: 14 amino acids. CDR3 nucleotide sequence: TGTGCCAGCAGACGACGATCGGGGTTGGATACGCAGTATTTT. This codes for CASRRRSGLDTQYF.

The chain is built from TRBV12-5 and TRBJ1-5, with TRBD1 matching over 8 bases. Germline values: CDR1 LGHNT, CDR2 FRNRAP. The CDR3 is 15 amino acids. V shed 5 bases, J shed 0 bases, and the junction held 3 bases outside the gene matches. The DNA of the CDR3 is TGTGCTAGTGGTCCCGGGACAGGTAGCAATCAGCCCCAGCATTTT. This sequence encodes CASGPGTGSNQPQHF.

This clone was recorded once. The rearrangement joins TRBV7-8 to TRBJ2-5; TRBD1 aligns across 9 bases. Germline V gene lookup returns CDR1 SGHVS and CDR2 FQNEAQ. V lost 4 bases, J lost 2 bases, and 5 bases stayed unmatched. CDR3 length: 15 amino acids. The CDR3 loop reads CASSSGTGTQETQYF. In nucleotides, the CDR3 is TGTGCCAGCAGCTCCGGGACAGGGACGCAAGAGACCCAGTACTTC.